This T cell receptor (beta chain) was captured in a study of early T cells in non-severe SARS-CoV-2 infection. Across the study: Bulk RNA taken from unsorted whole blood was sequenced, leaving chains unpaired.

V was clipped by 2 bases and J by 3 bases, with 8 bases between them. Germline CDR1 is MGHRA and CDR2 is YSYEKL. The CDR3 runs 13 residues. There are a few counts of this clonotype. cDNA molecules, individually, were tagged with unique molecular identifiers. MiXCR, applied by TCRdb to the 5' RACE reads, yields one record per CDR3 protein. In the table there are under 95,000 distinct CDR3 sequences, about 16% of which are singletons. This receptor was obtained from an adult who was a healthcare worker with PCR-confirmed SARS-CoV-2 infection or an uninfected control (not recorded which). The sequencing sample was made of whole blood. The chain recombines TRBV4-1 with TRBJ2-7; D unresolved. The CDR3 here is CASSQSPVYEQYF. In DNA, the CDR3 is TGCGCCAGCAGCCAATCCCCGGTCTACGAGCAGTACTTC.